This TCR beta chain was sequenced during a study of blood T cells in healthy people across ages. Study at large: Capture via template switching afforded approximately one barcoded beta molecule per two T cells. Study-wide results and caveats: Naive CD4+ cell counts and diversity both ran higher in long-lived than in aged donors. A roughly linear age-dependent decrease characterized TCR beta diversity per million T cells. Samples with more naive T cells showed higher observed beta diversity.

Then a second PCR, running about 6 to 12 cycles, was carried out with a sample-barcoded 5' primer and a J-beta primer mix. Using its own MiXCR run on the 5' RACE reads, TCRdb lists one record per CDR3 protein. The sample carries around 500,000 distinct CDR3 sequences, more than 45% recorded once. In germline, CDR1 is MDHEN, CDR2 SYDVKM. V lost 7 bases to trimming and J lost 13 bases, with 20 bases between them. The CDR3 totals 13 residues. As regards this clonotype: Its antigen is not identified.

The receptor was isolated from an older man in good health. The gene calls are TRBV28 and TRBJ2-4, with D perhaps matching TRBD2 (5 bases). The source material was blood. CDR3 in amino acids: CASTESAAWEQYF. The DNA for the CDR3 is TGTGCCAGCACCGAATCGGCAGCCTGGGAGCAGTACTTC.